The 16 T cell receptor beta chains below come from one sample, sequenced in a study of identical twins. Each CDR3 protein gets one entry after TCRdb re-called the 5' RACE reads with MiXCR. The sample lists some 500,000 distinct CDR3 sequences, 14% occurring once. The same sample was also used in a study of yellow fever vaccine responses in identical twins.

Sequenced sample: CD4+ T cells sorted from blood. These receptors were collected from a woman aged 18-29 years in good health.

This clonotype was found a few times. The V call is TRBV6-1, the J call TRBJ2-3; D not certain. Germline lookup yields CDR1 MNHNS and CDR2 SASEGT. Between the trimmed V and J ends, which lost 6 bases and 6 bases, there was a span of 22 bases. The CDR3 loop spans 16 amino acids. CDR3 in amino acids: CASRRETTQVLDTQYF. For the CDR3, the DNA is TGTGCCAGCAGGCGCGAGACAACGCAGGTATTGGATACGCAGTATTTT.

This clonotype has only one observation. The chain combines TRBV6-1 with TRBJ2-2; D is unresolved. This CDR3 contains 15 residues. Germline V gene lookup returns CDR1 MNHNS and CDR2 SASEGT. V lost 6 bases to trimming and J lost 4 bases, with 15 bases between them. DNA of the CDR3: TGTGCCAGCAGAAACCCCAGTCTGACCACCGGGGAGCTGTTTTTT. This codes for CASRNPSLTTGELFF.

The rearrangement joins TRBV20-1 to TRBJ2-3; tentative D call: TRBD1 (6 bases). Trimming left V 6 bases short and J 2 bases short, with 18 bases between. Germline-derived CDR1 and CDR2 are DFQATT and SNEGSKA (reference sequence). This CDR3 has 15 residues. The CDR3 sequence is CSAVWVQGFTDTQYF. CDR3 sequence (DNA): TGCAGTGCAGTGTGGGTACAGGGTTTCACAGATACGCAGTATTTT.

This clonotype showed up many times. This rearrangement joins TRBV12-3 or TRBV12-4 to TRBJ2-5; 9 bases match TRBD2. The CDR3 contains 14 residues. V shed 6 bases and J 5 bases; nucleotides not matched to a gene: 7. CDR3 residues: CASSSGTSYETQYF. CDR3 bases: TGTGCCAGCAGCTCCGGGACTAGCTATGAGACCCAGTACTTC.

The chain uses TRBV19 and TRBJ1-1; no definite D call. Trimming took off 6 bases at V and 1 base at J, with 12 bases between the two ends. Germline V CDR1 and CDR2: LNHDA, SQIVND (reference sequence). The CDR3 runs to 14 residues. The CDR3 region has the DNA TGTGCCAGTAGAACCCTCGGTCGGAACACTGAAGCTTTCTTT. Translating it yields CASRTLGRNTEAFF. Combining the CDR3 with reference TRBV19 and TRBJ1-1 gives the whole variable domain DGGITQSPKYLFRKEGQNVTLSCEQNLNHDAMYWYRQDPGQGLRLIYYSQIVNDFQKGDIAEGYSVSREKKESFPLTVTSAQKNPTAFYLCASRTLGRNTEAFFGQGTRLTVV.

This clonotype was picked up a small number of times. V gene TRBV5-1 combines with J gene TRBJ2-2, with TRBD2 matching over 11 bases. V was pared by 4 bases and J by 6 bases, with 5 bases of the junction left unmatched. Germline V gene data show CDR1 as SGHRS and CDR2 as YFSETQ. CDR3 length: 15 amino acids. CDR3 nucleotides: TGCGCCAGCAGCCGAACGACTAGCGGGGCCGGGGAGCTGTTTTTT. Its protein is CASSRTTSGAGELFF.

This clonotype turned up a few times. This chain connects TRBV18 to TRBJ2-5; perhaps TRBD1 as D (6 bases). The CDR3 contains 16 residues. Trimming cost V 6 bases and J 5 bases, with 22 bases left between them. Germline CDR1 is KGHSH and CDR2 is LQKENI. CDR3: CASSKLQRTRGETQYF. CDR3 bases: TGTGCCAGCTCGAAACTCCAAAGGACGAGGGGGGAGACCCAGTACTTC.

The rearrangement links TRBV5-1 to TRBJ1-4; 9 nucleotides line up with TRBD1. The CDR3 covers 15 residues. The V segment lost 0 bases and the J segment 11 bases; nucleotides outside the gene matches: 8. CDR1 and CDR2 from the germline V gene are SGHRS and YFSETQ. The CDR3 reads CASSLADRGVDKLFF. Here the CDR3 DNA reads TGCGCCAGCAGCTTGGCGGACAGGGGAGTGGATAAACTGTTTTTT.

This clonotype has more than one count but fewer than ten. V and J are TRBV5-1 and TRBJ1-2; D not certain. V lost 2 bases and J 2 bases, leaving 10 bases between the germline ends. Germline V gene data show CDR1 as SGHRS and CDR2 as YFSETQ. This CDR3 has 14 amino acids. The CDR3 sequence: CASSFEGLNYGYTF. In DNA, the CDR3 is TGCGCCAGCAGCTTTGAGGGCCTAAACTATGGCTACACCTTC.

The chain is built from TRBV5-1 and TRBJ2-5, with D possibly being TRBD2 (7 bases). In germline, CDR1 is SGHRS, CDR2 YFSETQ. The CDR3 sequence is 15 residues long. The V and J ends lost 5 bases and 2 bases respectively, with 16 bases between them. The CDR3 loop is CASSQGTIQQETQYF. The CDR3 coding sequence is TGCGCCAGCAGTCAGGGGACTATCCAACAAGAGACCCAGTACTTC.

J is TRBJ1-1 and V is TRBV12-5; possible D gene TRBD1, 5 bases. Germline V gene data show CDR1 as LGHNT and CDR2 as FRNRAP. The CDR3 runs 13 residues. The V and J ends lost 1 base and 8 bases respectively, with 11 bases between them. This chain's CDR3 is CASGLEGPTEAFF. The CDR3 bases are TGTGCTAGTGGTTTGGAGGGGCCGACCGAAGCTTTCTTT.

This clonotype came up a few times. The DNA of the CDR3 is TGTGCCAGCATCTTACACCGGGACAGCCTGGCCGAGCAGTACTTC. As protein: CASILHRDSLAEQYF. This chain joins TRBV6-1 and TRBJ2-7; 7 nucleotides agree with TRBD1. From germline, CDR1 is MNHNS and CDR2 SASEGT. The trim removed 7 bases at V and 6 bases at J, leaving 15 bases unmatched. The CDR3 contains 15 residues.

Concerning this clonotype: The junction shows a germline mismatch at one end, possibly a read error. This chain connects TRBV6-5 to TRBJ2-7, with D tentatively TRBD2 (6 bases). CDR3 size: 13 residues. CDR1 is MNHEY and CDR2 is SVGAGI in the germline V gene. CDR3 loop: CASSASNRDFRHF. For the CDR3, the DNA is TGTGCCAGCAGTGCCTCGAACCGGGACTTCCGTCACTTC.

The chain couples TRBV12-3 or TRBV12-4 to TRBJ2-2; no clear D gene. The length of the CDR3 is 11 residues. V lost 8 bases to trimming and J lost 8 bases, with 9 bases between them. The CDR3 nucleotides read TGTGCCAGCCTTTCGAGTGGGGAGCTGTTTTTT. Protein: CASLSSGELFF.

This clonotype was seen repeatedly, ten times or more. The J gene is TRBJ2-3, the V gene TRBV5-5; the match to TRBD1 covers 7 bases. The germline V gene has CDR1 SGHKS and CDR2 YYEKEE (reference sequence). V gave up 4 bases and J gave up 4 bases; unmatched junction bases: 9. The CDR3 length is 15 residues. The CDR3 here is CASSVRQGLADTQYF. In DNA form, the CDR3 reads TGTGCCAGCAGCGTTAGACAGGGTTTAGCAGATACGCAGTATTTT.

The chain carries TRBV29-1 and TRBJ2-1; D may be TRBD1 (6 bases). V was cut by 4 bases and J by 9 bases, with 22 bases left in between. The CDR3 spans 15 residues. The germline V gene has CDR1 SQVTM and CDR2 ANQGSEA. This CDR3 reads CSVVRDKSMLSEQFF. The CDR3 bases are TGCAGCGTTGTTCGGGACAAGTCAATGTTGAGTGAGCAGTTCTTC.